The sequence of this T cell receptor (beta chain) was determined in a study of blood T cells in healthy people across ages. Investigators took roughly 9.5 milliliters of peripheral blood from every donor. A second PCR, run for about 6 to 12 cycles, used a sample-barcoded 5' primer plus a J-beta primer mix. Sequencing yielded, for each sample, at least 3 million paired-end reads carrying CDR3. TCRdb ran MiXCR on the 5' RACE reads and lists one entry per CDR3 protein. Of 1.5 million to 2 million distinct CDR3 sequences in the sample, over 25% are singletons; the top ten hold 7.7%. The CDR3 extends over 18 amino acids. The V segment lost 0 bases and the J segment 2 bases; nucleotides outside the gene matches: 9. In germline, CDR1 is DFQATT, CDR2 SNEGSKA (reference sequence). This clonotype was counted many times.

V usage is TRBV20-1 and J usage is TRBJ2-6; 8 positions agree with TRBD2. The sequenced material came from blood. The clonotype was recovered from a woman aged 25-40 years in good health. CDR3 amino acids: CSARDFLAGMAGANVLTF. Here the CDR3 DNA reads TGCAGTGCTAGAGACTTTCTAGCGGGTATGGCTGGGGCCAACGTCCTGACTTTC.